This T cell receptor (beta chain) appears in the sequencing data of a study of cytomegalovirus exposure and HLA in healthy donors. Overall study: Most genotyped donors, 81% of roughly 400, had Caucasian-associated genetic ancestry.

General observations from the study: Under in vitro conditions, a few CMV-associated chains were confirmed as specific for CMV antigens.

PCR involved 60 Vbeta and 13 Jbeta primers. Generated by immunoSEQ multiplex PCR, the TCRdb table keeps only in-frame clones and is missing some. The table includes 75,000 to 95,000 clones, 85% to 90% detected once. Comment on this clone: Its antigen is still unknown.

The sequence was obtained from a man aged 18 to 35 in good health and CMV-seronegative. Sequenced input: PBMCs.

This chain's CDR3 is CASSYSPTNNEQFF. CDR3 nucleotide sequence: TGTGCCAGCAGTTACTCGCCTACCAACAATGAGCAGTTCTTC. The chain carries TRBV6-5 and TRBJ2-1; D is undetermined. V lost 0 bases to trimming and J lost 5 bases, with 8 bases between them. CDR1 MNHEY and CDR2 SVGAGI come from the germline V gene. This CDR3 is built from 14 residues.